This T cell receptor beta chain was profiled in a study of blood T cells in healthy people across ages. Each sample gave at least 7 million isolated PBMCs. CDR3 size: 15 residues. Germline V gene lookup returns CDR1 LGHDT and CDR2 YNNKEL (reference sequence). The V end was cut by 0 bases, the J end by 11 bases, with 19 bases between. With a J-beta primer mix and a sample-barcoded 5' primer, a second PCR ran about 7 to 12 cycles. One entry per CDR3 protein results from TCRdb running MiXCR on the 5' RACE reads. The sample shows around 1,800,000 distinct CDR3 sequences, roughly two fifths of them seen only once.

The gene calls are TRBV3-1 and TRBJ2-5, with D maybe TRBD2 (5 bases). Sequencing used blood. This receptor was taken from a human donor in good health. The CDR3 spells CASSQDLTDLRGQYF. CDR3 coding DNA: TGTGCCAGCAGCCAAGATCTTACAGACCTACGAGGGCAGTACTTC.